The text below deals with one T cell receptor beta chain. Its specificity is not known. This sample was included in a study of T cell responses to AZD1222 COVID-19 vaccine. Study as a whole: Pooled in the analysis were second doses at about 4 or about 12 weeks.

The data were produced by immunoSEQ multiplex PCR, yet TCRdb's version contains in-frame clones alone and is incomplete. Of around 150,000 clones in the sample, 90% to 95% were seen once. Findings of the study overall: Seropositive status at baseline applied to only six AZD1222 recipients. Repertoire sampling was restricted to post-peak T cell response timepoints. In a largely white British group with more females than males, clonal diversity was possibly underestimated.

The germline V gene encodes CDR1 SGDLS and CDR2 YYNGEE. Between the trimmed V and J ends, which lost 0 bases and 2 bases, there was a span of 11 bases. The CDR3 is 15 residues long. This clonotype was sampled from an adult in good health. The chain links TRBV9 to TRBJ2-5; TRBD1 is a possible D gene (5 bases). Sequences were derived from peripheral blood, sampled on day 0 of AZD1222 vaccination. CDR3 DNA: TGTGCCAGCAGCGTAGGAACAGGTCCGCAAGAGACCCAGTACTTC. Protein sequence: CASSVGTGPQETQYF.